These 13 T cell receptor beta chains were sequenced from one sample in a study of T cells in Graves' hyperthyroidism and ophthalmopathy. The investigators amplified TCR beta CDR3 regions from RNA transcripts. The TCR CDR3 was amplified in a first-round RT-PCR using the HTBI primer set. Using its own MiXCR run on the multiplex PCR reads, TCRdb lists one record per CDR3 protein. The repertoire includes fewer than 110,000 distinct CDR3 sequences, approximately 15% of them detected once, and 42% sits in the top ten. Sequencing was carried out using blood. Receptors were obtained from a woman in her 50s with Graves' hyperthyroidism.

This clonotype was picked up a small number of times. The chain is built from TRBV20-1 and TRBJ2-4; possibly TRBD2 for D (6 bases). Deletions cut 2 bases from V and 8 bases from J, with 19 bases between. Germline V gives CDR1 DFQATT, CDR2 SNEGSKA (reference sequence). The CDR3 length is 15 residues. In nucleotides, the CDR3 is TGCAGTGCTAGAACCTGGGGCGGGGAAGTGGACATTCAGTACTTC. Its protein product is CSARTWGGEVDIQYF.

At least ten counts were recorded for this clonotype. CDR3 nucleotide sequence: TGTGCCACCAGCAGAGACGGATCCTATGGCTACACCTTC. Translation gives CATSRDGSYGYTF. This sequence joins TRBV15 and TRBJ1-2; the D is unclear. The CDR3 covers 13 residues. V lost 0 bases to trimming and J lost 4 bases, with 6 bases between them. Germline CDR1 is LNHNV and CDR2 is YYDKDF (reference sequence).

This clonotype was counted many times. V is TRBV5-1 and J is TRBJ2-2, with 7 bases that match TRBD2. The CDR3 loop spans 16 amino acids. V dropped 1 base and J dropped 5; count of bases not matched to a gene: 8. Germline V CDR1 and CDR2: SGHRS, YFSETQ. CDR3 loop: CASSLMPGGQTGELFF. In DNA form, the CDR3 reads TGCGCCAGCAGCTTGATGCCGGGAGGCCAAACCGGGGAGCTGTTTTTT.

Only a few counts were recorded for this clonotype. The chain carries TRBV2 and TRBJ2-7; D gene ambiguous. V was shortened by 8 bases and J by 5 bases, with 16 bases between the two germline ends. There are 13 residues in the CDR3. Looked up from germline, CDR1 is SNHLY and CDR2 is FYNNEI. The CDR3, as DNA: TGTGCCAGCCTTGCTCCTCCCTGGGACGAGCAGTACTTC. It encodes CASLAPPWDEQYF.

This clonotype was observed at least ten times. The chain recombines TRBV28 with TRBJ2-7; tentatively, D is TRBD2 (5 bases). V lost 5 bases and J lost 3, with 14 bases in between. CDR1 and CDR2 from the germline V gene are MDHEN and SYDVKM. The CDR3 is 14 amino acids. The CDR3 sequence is CASSHTLGVYEQYF. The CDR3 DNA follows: TGTGCCAGCAGTCACACCCTCGGGGTCTACGAGCAGTACTTC.

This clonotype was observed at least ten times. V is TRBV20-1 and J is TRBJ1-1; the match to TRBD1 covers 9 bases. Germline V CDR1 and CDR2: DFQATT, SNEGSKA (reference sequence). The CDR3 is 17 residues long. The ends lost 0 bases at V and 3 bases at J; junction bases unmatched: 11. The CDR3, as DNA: TGCAGTGCTAGAGATCCACAGGGGGCCGCCGTGGACACTGAAGCTTTCTTT. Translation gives CSARDPQGAAVDTEAFF.

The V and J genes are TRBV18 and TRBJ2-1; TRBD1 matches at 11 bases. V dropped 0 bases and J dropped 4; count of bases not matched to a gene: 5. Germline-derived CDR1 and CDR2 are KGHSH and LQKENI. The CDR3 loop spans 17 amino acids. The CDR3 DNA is TGTGCCAGCTCACCACCGGACCGGGACAGGGGGTACAATGAGCAGTTCTTC. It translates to CASSPPDRDRGYNEQFF.

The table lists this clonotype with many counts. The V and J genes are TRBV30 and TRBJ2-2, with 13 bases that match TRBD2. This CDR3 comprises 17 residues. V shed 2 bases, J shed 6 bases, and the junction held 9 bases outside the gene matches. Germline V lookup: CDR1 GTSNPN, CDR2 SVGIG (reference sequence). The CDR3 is CAWSPRTSGSFAGELFF. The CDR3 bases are TGTGCCTGGAGTCCCCGGACTAGCGGGAGCTTCGCCGGGGAGCTGTTTTTT.

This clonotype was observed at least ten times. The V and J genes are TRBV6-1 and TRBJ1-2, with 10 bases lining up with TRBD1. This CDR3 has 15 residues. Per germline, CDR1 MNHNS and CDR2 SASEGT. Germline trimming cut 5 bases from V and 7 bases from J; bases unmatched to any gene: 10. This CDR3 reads CASSPAPGQGLGYTF. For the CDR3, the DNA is TGTGCCAGCAGTCCAGCCCCGGGACAGGGGCTTGGCTACACCTTC.

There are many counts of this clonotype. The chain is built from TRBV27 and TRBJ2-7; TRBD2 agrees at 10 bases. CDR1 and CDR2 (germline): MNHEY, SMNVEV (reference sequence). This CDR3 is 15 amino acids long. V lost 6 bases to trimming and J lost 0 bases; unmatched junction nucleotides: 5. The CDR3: CASRGSGRDSYEQYF. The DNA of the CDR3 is TGTGCCAGCAGGGGGAGCGGGAGGGACTCCTACGAGCAGTACTTC.

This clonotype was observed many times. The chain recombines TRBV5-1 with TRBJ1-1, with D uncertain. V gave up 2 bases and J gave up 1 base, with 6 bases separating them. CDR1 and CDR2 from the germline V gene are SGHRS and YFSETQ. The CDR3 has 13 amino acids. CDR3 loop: CASSFDGNTEAFF. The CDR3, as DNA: TGCGCCAGCAGCTTCGACGGGAACACTGAAGCTTTCTTT.

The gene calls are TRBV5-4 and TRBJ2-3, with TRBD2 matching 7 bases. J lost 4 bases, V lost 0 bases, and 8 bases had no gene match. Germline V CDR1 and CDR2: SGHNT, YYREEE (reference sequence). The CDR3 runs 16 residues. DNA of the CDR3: TGTGCCAGCAGCTTGGGGGGAGAGGGACTACCAGATACGCAGTATTTT. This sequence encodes CASSLGGEGLPDTQYF. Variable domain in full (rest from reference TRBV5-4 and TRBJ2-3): ETGVTQSPTHLIKTRGQQVTLRCSSQSGHNTVSWYQQALGQGPQFIFQYYREEENGRGNFPPRFSGLQFPNYSSELNVNALELDDSALYLCASSLGGEGLPDTQYFGPGTRLTVL.

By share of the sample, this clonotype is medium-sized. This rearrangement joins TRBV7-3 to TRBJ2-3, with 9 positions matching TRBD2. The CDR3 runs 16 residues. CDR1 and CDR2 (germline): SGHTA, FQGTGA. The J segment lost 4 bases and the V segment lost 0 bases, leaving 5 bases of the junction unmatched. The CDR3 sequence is CASSLTGTSFADTQYF. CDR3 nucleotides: TGTGCCAGCAGCTTAACGGGGACTAGCTTCGCAGATACGCAGTATTTT.